The present TCR beta chain was sequenced within a study of blood T cell repertoires in COVID-19. At the level of the study: Acute and convalescent COVID-19 samples came from the United States, Italy and Spain. T cells, B-cell-depleted T cells, or PBMCs provided the cDNA or gDNA that served as material.

Methods used by the authors: Reference gene primer amplification yielded estimated nucleated cell counts. TCRdb keeps only in-frame clones here, not all; method: immunoSEQ multiplex PCR. The D gene and trimming were derived from the DNA, and the V and J assignments and clone size from that table. In the table there are 200,000 to 250,000 clones, roughly 84% of which are singletons. Looked up from germline, CDR1 is SGHAT and CDR2 is FQNNGV. The CDR3 consists of 14 residues. Trimming cost V 3 bases and J 6 bases; bases outside gene matches: 4. The J gene is TRBJ2-1, the V gene TRBV11-2, with 8 bases lining up with TRBD2. Source material: peripheral blood. The clonotype comes from a woman aged 55-69 years who had recovered from COVID-19. CDR3 sequence: CASSFNSGSNEQFF. The CDR3 nucleotides read TGTGCCAGCAGCTTTAACAGCGGGAGCAATGAGCAGTTCTTC.